Below are 2 T cell receptor beta chains sequenced from a single sample in a study of cytomegalovirus exposure and HLA in healthy donors. Researchers ran the PCR with 60 Vbeta and 13 Jbeta primers. The repertoire was sequenced with immunoSEQ multiplex PCR; TCRdb's copy has only in-frame clones and lacks some. This table holds 100,000 or so clones, more than 75% found once. Sequenced material: PBMCs. The receptor set was obtained from a woman aged 40 to 50 in good health and CMV-seropositive.

A remark on this clone: Other nucleotide sequences from this sample produce the same CDR3. V gene TRBV30 combines with J gene TRBJ1-1, with 7 bases lining up with TRBD1. J gave up 5 bases and V 2 bases, and 8 bases lay outside the gene matches. The CDR3 has 14 residues. Germline lookup yields CDR1 GTSNPN and CDR2 SVGIG (reference sequence). The CDR3 sequence: CAWSFRVRGTEAFF. CDR3 in DNA: TGTGCCTGGAGTTTCAGGGTCAGGGGGACTGAAGCTTTCTTT. Full variable domain (remainder filled in from reference TRBV30 and TRBJ1-1): SQTIHQWPATLVQPVGSPLSLECTVEGTSNPNLYWYRQAAGRGLQLLFYSVGIGQISSEVPQNLSASRPQDRQFILSSKKLLLSDSGFYLCAWSFRVRGTEAFFGQGTRLTVV.

The V and J genes are TRBV6-1 and TRBJ1-1; D is possibly TRBD1 (5 bases). The germline CDR1 and CDR2 sequences are MNHNS and SASEGT. This CDR3 is 14 amino acids long. Between the trimmed V and J ends, which lost 5 bases and 0 bases, there was a span of 10 bases. CDR3 residues: CASSPRGVNTEAFF. DNA of the CDR3: TGTGCCAGCAGTCCCCGGGGGGTGAACACTGAAGCTTTCTTT.